This T cell receptor beta chain was documented in a study of beta chain features in type 1 diabetes (dated by TCRdb to the late 2010s). Looking at the study overall: Patients and healthy donors did not differ in mean age, gender distribution, total cell number or subset yield. A total of 107,917,701 sorted cells were examined across all samples, and the number of cells per subset was strongly correlated with RNA yield. In the study, recently diagnosed type 1 diabetes patients and matched healthy donors were compared on the TCRB repertoires of their sorted circulating CD4+ T cell subsets. Regulatory and stem cell-like memory subsets were isolated from only 8 patients and about eight healthy donors, whereas naive and central memory subsets came from all 30 or so donors.

From each donor, a single peripheral blood sample of about 120 mL on average was drawn into heparinised tubes. A BD FACSAria II and a panel including CD45RO, CCR7, CD25, CD127, CD95 and CD27 were used to sort naive, central memory, regulatory and stem cell-like memory CD4+ T cells. A purity above 98% was achieved for all sorted populations. PBMCs were isolated right away by Lymphoprep density gradient centrifugation and were stained directly, without culture. So that batch effects would be minimized, each experiment stained and sorted samples in pairs, pairing one healthy donor with one patient. The High Capacity cDNA Reverse Transcription Kit was used to reverse transcribe all of the isolated RNA, meaning that expressed TCRB transcripts were what got sequenced. Naive, central memory and regulatory T cell samples underwent deep immunoSEQ sequencing, averaging about 3.3 million total reads per sample. Sorted cells were lysed in RLT buffer, and RNA was extracted using DNase-treated RNeasy Micro or Mini kits according to cell number. Each cell subset was processed separately to prevent cross-contamination, with patient and healthy donor samples processed together. The immunoSEQ multiplex PCR was used to amplify TCRB sequences from cDNA, generating 87-bp fragments that spanned the CDR3 region. Sequencing of the amplicons was done on the Illumina HiSeq platform. From the authors' description of their analysis: PCR bias was computationally corrected using synthetic template baselines, reads within Hamming distance 2 were collapsed, and singletons that could not be merged were discarded. By aligning reads against IMGT, V, D and J genes, CDR3 length, and insertions or deletions at six rearrangement sites were assigned. Within each subset, clonotype counts were normalized to sorted cell number, after which true diversity and Gini coefficients were computed with the tcR R package. The overlap coefficient, calculated on TCRB nucleotide sequences, was used to quantify repertoire sharing. Out-of-frame TCRB sequences from naive cells were analyzed to stand in for the pre-selection repertoire. Imported from immuneACCESS, the table was reduced by TCRdb to in-frame sequences with V and J called. These copies leave out some clones; in studies compared against another copy, an unresolved V gene accounts for under half, and the cause of the remainder is not known. For V, J and clone size, that table is used; D and trimming come from the DNA. Recorded for this sample are 400,000 to 550,000 clones; approximately 10% of them occurred a single time. Together, the top ten hold 0.04% to 0.05% of the sample.

This clone was observed a single time. It has no known antigen specificity. Base qualities were left out, and no much larger clone turns up one base away. Trimmed from V: 2 bases; trimmed from J: 4 bases; junction bases lacking a gene match: 14. The germline V gene (reference sequence) specifies SEHNR as CDR1 and FQNEAQ as CDR2. The CDR3 runs 18 amino acids, cysteine and phenylalanine included. Of the read, only the CDR3 DNA is kept; its 54 bases are in frame from base 1. Here is what the overall study found, with its caveats: At VDJ recombination sites, type 1 diabetes patients had fewer insertions and more deleted nucleotides, which implies abnormalities in thymic rearrangement. Because small numbers of individuals were included in the HLA sub-analyses, any influence of HLA type on TCRB rearrangement was left unresolved. Because cDNA was sequenced instead of genomic DNA, highly expressing activated cells could be over-represented, though the groups showed no difference in activation or CD3 levels. Naive, central memory and regulatory TCRB repertoires appeared to be more similar among patients than among healthy donors. Type 1 diabetes patients showed a moderate but significant shortening of TCRB CDR3 length in all four CD4+ subsets. PCR may preferentially amplify shorter templates, but because patient and control samples were amplified and corrected together, any resulting skew would affect both groups equally.

The sequencing input was naive CD4+ T cells from blood. In light of the paper, this sample's cell subset or site label describes: true naive CD4+ T cells. The clonotype originates from a young woman in good health. The rearrangement combines TRBV7-9 with TRBJ2-1, with 7 central nucleotides matching TRBD2. This receptor has the CDR3 CASSLPWSAGADYNEQFF. The nucleotides read TGTGCCAGCAGCTTACCTTGGTCTGCGGGAGCCGATTACAATGAGCAGTTCTTC.